The clone carrying this T cell receptor (beta chain) was seen a few times. The antigen is undetermined. This entry is derived from a study of T cell repertoires in cytomegalovirus infection. Across the study: Epitope selection comprised recently identified HLA-C-restricted CMV epitopes and well-studied HLA-B-restricted CMV epitopes. Shared public TCR beta signatures pointed to both CMV infection and a matching HLA type. Regarding the study as a whole: Ex vivo, HLA-C-restricted CMV-specific TCR beta clonotypes prevailed over the rest of the response. Public TCR beta family frequency separated CMV-and-HLA carriers, including in an independent cohort.

TCRdb re-called the reads with MiXCR, one entry per CDR3 protein. The sample includes about 830,000 distinct CDR3 sequences, approximately 32% of them seen just once. V trimming: 4 bases; J trimming: 4 bases; junction bases outside the gene matches: 14. CDR3 length: 17 amino acids. Looked up from germline, CDR1 is MNHEY and CDR2 is SVGAGI. This material consisted of cultured CD8+ T cells from PBMCs, taken from culture after CMV antigen stimulation. This rearrangement joins TRBV6-5 to TRBJ2-3; 7 nucleotides line up with TRBD2. The sequence derives from a human donor in good health (CMV status not recorded). Some clones in this sample may be carry-over from other donors' samples. CDR3 loop: CASSSDRGLRPPDTQYF. CDR3 sequence (DNA): TGTGCCAGCAGTTCAGATCGGGGACTAAGGCCTCCAGATACGCAGTATTTT.